The rows below give T cell receptor beta chains drawn from one sample of a study of human T cells and chemical hapten exposure. TCRdb independently ran MiXCR on the RACE reads; one entry per CDR3 protein. The sample lists fewer than 50,000 distinct CDR3 sequences; 3.5% to 4% were seen once. Material: whole blood. The source is a human donor in good health. Some clones in this sample may be carry-over from other donors' samples. CDR3s include the opening cysteine and the closing phenylalanine or tryptophan. A D gene is named only where the DNA matches it firmly. Size values are once, few and many counts, or a class for expanded clones, and some rows have none.

V,size,J,D,CDR3,DNA
TRBV29-1,many,TRBJ2-1,TRBD2,CSVEEGRLAEWRVPNEQFF,TGCAGCGTTGAAGAAGGAAGACTAGCGGAGTGGAGGGTACCGAATGAGCAGTTCTTC
TRBV29-1,many,TRBJ1-5,TRBD1,CSVSGTGANQPQHF,TGCAGCGTTTCGGGGACAGGCGCCAATCAGCCCCAGCATTTT
TRBV3-1,many,TRBJ2-5,TRBD1,CASRNRGQETQYF,TGTGCCAGCAGAAACAGGGGGCAAGAGACCCAGTACTTC
TRBV6-1,many,TRBJ2-1,TRBD2,CASSADLGTSGRVNEQFF,TGTGCCAGCAGTGCGGACCTCGGGACTAGCGGGAGGGTCAATGAGCAGTTCTTC
TRBV27,few,TRBJ1-5,NA,CAGNHRGSNQPQHF,TGTGCCGGCAACCATCGGGGAAGCAATCAGCCCCAGCATTTT
TRBV20-1,NA,TRBJ2-7,TRBD1,CSARQGAVSNEQYF,TGCAGTGCTAGGCAGGGGGCTGTGAGTAACGAGCAGTACTTC
TRBV12-3/TRBV12-4,many,TRBJ2-7,NA,CATSSGSREQYF,TGTGCCACCAGCTCAGGGTCTCGCGAGCAGTACTTC
TRBV6-2/TRBV6-3,many,TRBJ2-7,TRBD2,CASSLTLAGLPTYEQYF,TGTGCCAGCAGCTTAACACTAGCGGGACTACCGACCTACGAGCAGTACTTC
TRBV29-1,many,TRBJ2-5,TRBD2,CSVTRGLASETQYF,TGCAGCGTTACCCGAGGACTAGCTTCGGAGACCCAGTACTTC
TRBV4-1,many,TRBJ2-5,TRBD2,CASSQGGGSGETQYF,TGCGCCAGCAGCCAGGGCGGGGGGAGTGGAGAGACCCAGTACTTC
TRBV20-1,NA,TRBJ1-5,TRBD1,CSARLTGGSNQPQHF,TGCAGTGCTAGACTGACAGGGGGAAGCAATCAGCCCCAGCATTTT
TRBV19,NA,TRBJ1-2,NA,CASSVEGNYGYTF,TGTGCCAGTAGTGTGGAGGGGAACTATGGCTACACCTTC
TRBV29-1,many,TRBJ2-3,TRBD2,CSVDAIAGDTQYF,TGCAGCGTTGATGCCATAGCGGGAGATACGCAGTATTTT
TRBV10-2,many,TRBJ1-3,NA,CASSDPGRRNTIYF,TGCGCCAGCAGTGATCCAGGCAGAAGAAACACCATATATTTT
TRBV11-2,many,TRBJ2-7,TRBD2,CASSLGLAPYEQYF,TGTGCCAGCAGCTTAGGACTAGCGCCCTACGAGCAGTACTTC
TRBV4-2,many,TRBJ2-3,TRBD2,CASSQDSSGTPFSSTDTQYF,TGTGCCAGCAGCCAAGACTCTAGCGGAACTCCCTTTTCTAGCACAGATACGCAGTATTTT
TRBV10-3,many,TRBJ2-3,NA,CAISGGGLTDTQYF,TGTGCCATCAGTGGTGGCGGCCTCACAGATACGCAGTATTTT
TRBV27,many,TRBJ2-7,NA,CASSLLGTVSYEQYF,TGTGCCAGCAGTTTATTAGGGACGGTGTCCTACGAGCAGTACTTC
TRBV27,many,TRBJ2-1,NA,CASSLMRVNEQFF,TGTGCCAGCAGTTTAATGCGGGTCAATGAGCAGTTCTTC
TRBV5-1,NA,TRBJ1-1,NA,CASSLGFGGQTEAFF,TGCGCCAGCAGCTTGGGGTTTGGGGGTCAGACTGAAGCTTTCTTT
TRBV27,many,TRBJ1-1,NA,CASSLSTSYPNTEAFF,TGTGCCAGCAGTTTATCGACGAGCTACCCGAACACTGAAGCTTTCTTT
TRBV12-3/TRBV12-4,many,TRBJ2-3,NA,CASSLGGASTDTQYF,TGTGCCAGCAGTTTAGGCGGTGCTAGCACAGATACGCAGTATTTT
TRBV28,many,TRBJ1-2,NA,CASSSPAANYGYTF,TGTGCCAGCAGTTCCCCCGCAGCTAACTATGGCTACACCTTC
TRBV4-1,many,TRBJ2-7,NA,CASSQAVNDKTYEQYF,TGCGCCAGCAGCCAAGCGGTAAACGACAAGACCTACGAGCAGTACTTC
TRBV6-5,many,TRBJ2-3,NA,CASSYLLGDSYDTQYF,TGTGCCAGCAGTTACCTCCTGGGGGACTCTTACGATACGCAGTATTTT
TRBV6-5,few,TRBJ2-7,TRBD1,CASSGQGIYEQYF,TGTGCCAGCTCAGGACAGGGGATCTACGAGCAGTACTTC
TRBV28,few,TRBJ2-6,NA,CASSPGGPPTAGANVLTF,TGTGCCAGCAGTCCCGGGGGTCCTCCAACTGCTGGGGCCAACGTCCTGACTTTC
TRBV27,few,TRBJ1-5,NA,CASSDLYNQPQHF,TGTGCCAGCAGTGACCTGTACAATCAGCCCCAGCATTTT
TRBV4-2,many,TRBJ2-1,NA,CASSDGTARNEQFF,TGTGCCAGCAGCGATGGGACTGCTCGGAATGAGCAGTTCTTC
TRBV25-1,many,TRBJ2-4,TRBD1,CASSEGQGLAKNIQYF,TGTGCCAGCAGTGAAGGACAGGGACTAGCCAAAAACATTCAGTACTTC
TRBV28,many,TRBJ2-6,NA,CASRTQPSGANVLTF,TGTGCCAGCAGGACGCAACCCTCTGGGGCCAACGTCCTGACTTTC
TRBV28,many,TRBJ1-6,TRBD1,CASSFPLGDRGRYSPLHF,TGTGCCAGCAGTTTCCCTCTAGGGGACAGGGGGCGTTATTCACCCCTCCACTTT
TRBV7-8,few,TRBJ2-1,NA,CASSITYNEQFF,TGTGCCAGCAGCATTACATACAATGAGCAGTTCTTC
TRBV28,NA,TRBJ2-7,TRBD1,CASSSTGTGTYEQYF,TGTGCCAGCAGTTCGACAGGGACCGGGACCTACGAGCAGTACTTC
TRBV12-3/TRBV12-4,many,TRBJ1-5,TRBD1,CASSSSGTGNQPQHF,TGTGCCAGCAGTTCATCCGGGACAGGCAATCAGCCCCAGCATTTT
TRBV2,many,TRBJ2-7,NA,CASSEGRASSYEQYF,TGTGCCAGCAGTGAAGGTCGAGCTAGCTCCTACGAGCAGTACTTC
TRBV28,many,TRBJ1-5,NA,CASSLWGSGGNQPQHF,TGTGCCAGCAGTTTATGGGGGTCAGGGGGCAATCAGCCCCAGCATTTT
TRBV21-1,few,TRBJ1-5,NA,CASSKVPATRHSGSNNQPQHF,TGTGCCAGCAGCAAAGTGCCGGCGACCAGACACTCAGGTAGCAACAATCAGCCCCAGCATTTT
TRBV12-3/TRBV12-4,many,TRBJ1-5,TRBD1,CASSTGDSNQPQHF,TGTGCCAGCAGTACAGGGGATAGCAATCAGCCCCAGCATTTT
TRBV6-1,few,TRBJ2-4,TRBD2,CASYRTSGLAKNIQYF,TGTGCCAGTTATCGGACTAGCGGCCTAGCCAAAAACATTCAGTACTTC
TRBV7-9,many,TRBJ2-5,NA,CARHGGEETQYF,TGTGCCCGCCACGGAGGGGAGGAGACCCAGTACTTC
TRBV18,NA,TRBJ1-1,NA,CASYDLMNTEAFF,TGTGCCAGCTATGATCTCATGAACACTGAAGCTTTCTTT
TRBV28,many,TRBJ2-7,NA,CASRSTSYEQYF,TGTGCCAGCAGATCAACCTCCTACGAGCAGTACTTC
TRBV7-8,NA,TRBJ2-1,NA,CASSFTGVSASDEQFF,TGTGCCAGCAGCTTTACGGGAGTGTCGGCTTCGGATGAGCAGTTCTTC
TRBV28,many,TRBJ2-1,NA,CASSSSERTYNEQFF,TGTGCCAGCAGTTCAAGCGAGAGAACCTACAATGAGCAGTTCTTC
TRBV6-6,many,TRBJ2-5,TRBD1,CASRLGQGSKTQYF,TGTGCCAGCAGGCTTGGACAGGGGTCAAAGACCCAGTACTTC
TRBV29-1,many,TRBJ1-5,TRBD1,CSVGTGQQPQHF,TGCAGCGTGGGGACAGGGCAACAGCCCCAGCATTTT